Shown below are 21 T cell receptor beta chains from a single sample sequenced in a study of CD8+ T cells in alopecia areata (dated 2018 in TCRdb). Library method: the immunoSEQ multiplex PCR assay. RNA was extracted from all samples and reverse transcribed into cDNA as template for TCR sequencing. TCRdb carries this immuneACCESS record with in-frame sequences only. Its versions omit some clonotypes, under half of them owing to an unresolved V gene in the studies checked, with the rest unexplained. This sample lists some 130,000 clones; around half were detected once. The ten largest clonotypes hold more than 15% of the sample. This specimen's time point label, interpreted: less than five weeks on oral tofacitinib. The treatment or condition label here, explained by the study, means: oral pan-JAK inhibitor, 5-10 mg twice daily. Sample: CD8+ T cells sorted from blood, taken at week 4, from a patient treated with tofacitinib. The receptors were sampled from a human donor with alopecia areata.

The chain combines TRBV30 with TRBJ2-3; 11 bases are a match to TRBD2. V gave up 2 bases and J gave up 5 bases; unmatched junction bases: 6. Germline CDR1 GTSNPN, CDR2 SVGIG (reference sequence). The CDR3 sequence is 15 residues long. The CDR3 DNA is TGTGCCTGGAGTATTAGCGGGGGGGCGGGAGATACGCAGTATTTT. Protein: CAWSISGGAGDTQYF.

This clone was found a few times. J is TRBJ1-5 and V is TRBV25-1, with D possibly TRBD1 on 6 matching bases. There are 17 residues in the CDR3. Between the trimmed V and J ends, which lost 1 base and 5 bases, there was a span of 18 bases. Germline loops: CDR1 MGHDK, CDR2 SYGVNS. CDR3 coding DNA: TGTGCCAGCAGTGAATCGGGGGGCGGGAGTGGATATCAGCCCCAGCATTTT. Protein: CASSESGGGSGYQPQHF.

The rearrangement joins TRBV15 to TRBJ2-7; D is uncertain. The CDR3 has 16 residues. Deletions cut 3 bases from V and 0 bases from J, with 15 bases between. In germline, CDR1 is LNHNV, CDR2 YYDKDF (reference sequence). CDR3 nucleotide sequence: TGTGCCACCAGCAGGAGCCAGTCGAATTTCTCCTACGAGCAGTACTTC. This translates into CATSRSQSNFSYEQYF.

Regarding this clone: Germline and junction disagree at one end, which may indicate a read error. This rearrangement joins TRBV29-1 to TRBJ2-1; D could derive from TRBD1 or TRBD2 (7 bases each). The CDR3 runs to 15 residues. Germline-derived CDR1 and CDR2 are SQVTM and ANQGSEA. The CDR3 sequence: CSVEGGGDGRSEQFF. The CDR3 bases are TGCAGCGTCGAAGGAGGGGGCGACGGGAGGAGTGAGCAGTTCTTC.

This clone was found a few times. This rearrangement joins TRBV7-9 to TRBJ2-7, with a possible D match to TRBD2 (6 bases). V was shortened by 8 bases and J by 0 bases, with 11 bases between the two germline ends. CDR1 is SEHNR, CDR2 FQNEAQ, per germline (reference sequence). The CDR3 spans 13 residues. DNA of the CDR3: TGTGCCAGCGGTGGAGGGAGCTCCTACGAGCAGTACTTC. Translated: CASGGGSSYEQYF.

The V call is TRBV7-8, the J call TRBJ1-6, with 7 nucleotides matching TRBD1. The V segment lost 0 bases and the J segment 0 bases; nucleotides outside the gene matches: 14. CDR3 length: 21 residues. Germline CDR1 SGHVS, CDR2 FQNEAQ. CDR3 region: CASSLALDRASLSSYNSPLHF. In DNA form, the CDR3 reads TGTGCCAGCAGCTTAGCACTCGACAGGGCCTCTCTAAGCTCCTATAATTCACCCCTCCACTTT.

This clone has a single count. This chain uses TRBV5-1 with TRBJ2-7; tentatively, D is TRBD1 or TRBD2 (5 bases each). The CDR3 is 14 amino acids. Trimming removed 0 bases from V and 2 bases from J, with 9 bases in between. Germline loops: CDR1 SGHRS, CDR2 YFSETQ. For the CDR3, the DNA is TGCGCCAGCAGCTTGGGGGACGGAACCTACGAGCAGTACTTC. It yields the protein CASSLGDGTYEQYF.

This clone was observed a handful of times. The CDR3 DNA reads TGTGCCAGCAGTTTCCAGGGACTATCCTACGAGCAGTACTTC. The encoded protein is CASSFQGLSYEQYF. The chain recombines TRBV6-5 with TRBJ2-7, with TRBD2 matching over 7 bases. With 4 bases clipped from V and 1 base from J, the junction kept 4 bases outside the gene matches. The CDR3 loop spans 14 amino acids. Germline V gene sequence: CDR1 MNHEY, CDR2 SVGAGI.

This chain connects TRBV5-6 to TRBJ1-1; a weak D match, TRBD1 (5 bases). The CDR3 extends over 13 amino acids. CDR1 is SGHDT, CDR2 YYEEEE, per germline. Deletions cut 4 bases from V and 6 bases from J, with 13 bases between. CDR3 sequence reads: CASSPGTAPEAFF. Here the CDR3 DNA reads TGTGCCAGCAGCCCCGGGACGGCCCCTGAAGCTTTCTTT.

The rearrangement joins TRBV4-3 to TRBJ2-2; D possibly uses TRBD1 or TRBD2 (5 bases each). In germline, CDR1 is LGHNA, CDR2 YSLEER. The CDR3 spans 17 residues. The V end lost 0 bases, the J end lost 4 bases, and 15 bases lay between the germline ends. CDR3 DNA: TGCGCCAGCAGCCAAGATCCAAGTGGGGCGGGCACCGGGGAGCTGTTTTTT. Its translation is CASSQDPSGAGTGELFF.

The chain carries TRBV9 and TRBJ2-2, with 11 nucleotides matching TRBD1. After removal of 3 bases from V and 4 bases from J, the junction contained 11 bases not matched to a gene. Germline CDR1 reads SGDLS; CDR2 reads YYNGEE. The CDR3 has 18 residues. CDR3 protein: CASSAPLGTGGGTGELFF. Written as DNA, the CDR3 is TGTGCCAGCAGCGCCCCGCTAGGGACAGGGGGGGGCACCGGGGAGCTGTTTTTT.

V is TRBV6-5 and J is TRBJ1-5, with no clear D. This CDR3 has 13 amino acids. Germline CDR1 reads MNHEY; CDR2 reads SVGAGI. V lost 0 bases, J lost 7 bases, and 7 bases lay in between. In nucleotides, the CDR3 is TGTGCCAGCAGTTACTCTGGACGCCAGCCCCAGCATTTT. This encodes CASSYSGRQPQHF.

This clone was seen a handful of times. A junction end diverges from the germline sequence, so it may reflect a read error. This chain links TRBV7-7 with TRBJ2-5; TRBD2 aligns across 8 bases. CDR3 length: 17 amino acids. CDR1 is SSHAT and CDR2 is FNYEAQ in the germline V gene (reference sequence). The chain's CDR3 is CASSLVAGTRLGETQYF. DNA of the CDR3: TGTGCTAGCAGCTTAGTAGCGGGGACACGTTTGGGGGAGACCCAGTACTTC.

CDR3 amino acids: CASSRDRGGETQYF. CDR3 sequence (DNA): TGCGCCAGCAGCCGAGACAGGGGAGGAGAGACCCAGTACTTC. The chain recombines TRBV5-1 with TRBJ2-5; 8 bases line up with TRBD1. The CDR3 loop spans 14 amino acids. Looked up from germline, CDR1 is SGHRS and CDR2 is YFSETQ. V gave up 4 bases and J gave up 4 bases; unmatched junction bases: 6.

This clone was detected only a few times. This chain uses TRBV13 with TRBJ1-2; D is uncertain. V gave up 5 bases and J gave up 6 bases, with 19 bases separating them. The CDR3 length is 15 residues. Looked up from germline, CDR1 is PRHDT and CDR2 is FYEKMQ (reference sequence). The CDR3 sequence: CASSLSEASSDGYTF. CDR3 in DNA: TGTGCCAGCAGCCTCTCGGAGGCTTCTTCCGATGGCTACACCTTC.

The chain carries TRBV19 and TRBJ1-1, with 8 bases fitting TRBD1. Germline trimming cut 3 bases from V and 4 bases from J; bases unmatched to any gene: 7. This CDR3 is 15 amino acids long. In germline, CDR1 is LNHDA, CDR2 SQIVND (reference sequence). The DNA for the CDR3 is TGTGCCAGTAGTATGGGTTCAGGGGGCATCACTGAAGCTTTCTTT. Translation: CASSMGSGGITEAFF.

The rearrangement uses TRBV7-2 and TRBJ2-7; 7 nucleotides line up with TRBD2. Trimming at V came to 6 bases and at J to 0 bases, leaving 8 bases not matched to a gene. From germline, CDR1 is SGHTA and CDR2 FQGNSA. The CDR3 is 15 amino acids. CDR3 bases: TGTGCCAGCAGGGCGGGGCGGGGGAGCTCCTACGAGCAGTACTTC. Protein: CASRAGRGSSYEQYF.

This clone turned up a few times. The chain employs TRBV10-3 and TRBJ2-1; possible D gene TRBD2, 5 bases. The length of the CDR3 is 15 residues. The V gene's germline CDR1 is ENHRY and CDR2 SYGVKD. V lost 0 bases to trimming and J lost 7 bases, with 13 bases between them. CDR3 bases: TGTGCCATCAGTGAGTCGGACCCAACGGGGAATGAGCAGTTCTTC. Amino acids: CAISESDPTGNEQFF.

V is TRBV6-5 and J is TRBJ1-1; D call uncertain. The length of the CDR3 is 12 residues. The V end was cut by 3 bases, the J end by 11 bases, with 13 bases between. Germline V CDR1 and CDR2: MNHEY, SVGAGI. CDR3 DNA sequence: TGTGCCAGCAGTTATAATCTAATCGAGGCTTTCTTT. Translated, it gives CASSYNLIEAFF.

Here the CDR3 DNA reads TGCAGCGTCAGAGGAGCCGGGACAGGGCCCTACGAGCAGTACTTC. This translates into CSVRGAGTGPYEQYF. The chain uses TRBV29-1 and TRBJ2-7; 9 positions match TRBD1. CDR1 and CDR2 (germline): SQVTM, ANQGSEA. V dropped 6 bases and J dropped 2; count of bases not matched to a gene: 11. The CDR3 length is 15 residues.

This clone was observed a handful of times. This chain joins TRBV6-4 and TRBJ2-2, with 8 bases lining up with TRBD1. The CDR3 covers 15 residues. Germline V CDR1 and CDR2: MRHNA, SNTAGT. The V segment lost 4 bases and the J segment 6 bases; nucleotides outside the gene matches: 7. CDR3 nucleotide sequence: TGTGCCAGCAGTGCGGAGACAGGGGAGTCCGGGGAGCTGTTTTTT. Its protein is CASSAETGESGELFF.